These 23 T cell receptor beta chains were all obtained from the same sample, sequenced in a study of early T cells in non-severe SARS-CoV-2 infection (dated by TCRdb to the early 2020s). Receptors were amplified or captured by 5' RACE. Sequencing used a NextSeq 500. Clones were called with MiXCR by TCRdb after fastp trimmed the public reads at Q25, and only in-frame beta chains were retained. Records with the same CDR3 protein are collapsed into one entry carrying the most frequent genes and DNA. Here the sample has about 77,000 distinct CDR3 sequences; roughly 16% occur a single time. The ten most abundant clones make up roughly 3% of the sample. Sequences were obtained from whole blood. The receptors were sampled from an adult who was a healthcare worker with PCR-confirmed SARS-CoV-2 infection or an uninfected control (not recorded which).

This clonotype was seen more than once but under ten times. The J gene is TRBJ2-7, the V gene TRBV7-2, with 8 bases fitting TRBD1. Per the germline V gene, CDR1 is SGHTA and CDR2 is FQGNSA. V trimming: 5 bases; J trimming: 2 bases; junction bases outside the gene matches: 5. This CDR3 has 14 amino acids. The chain's CDR3 is CASSEGTGTYEQYF. CDR3 DNA: TGTGCCAGCAGCGAGGGGACAGGCACCTACGAGCAGTACTTC.

There are a few counts of this clonotype. This sequence joins TRBV6-5 and TRBJ2-7; D remains unclear. V was pared by 2 bases and J by 1 base, with 9 bases between. The CDR3 consists of 14 residues. Germline CDR1 MNHEY, CDR2 SVGAGI. The CDR3 region is CASSYADPSYEQYF. The CDR3 DNA reads TGTGCCAGCAGTTACGCGGACCCATCCTACGAGCAGTACTTC.

In its sample, this clonotype was seen a few times. The chain uses TRBV4-1 and TRBJ2-3; D remains ambiguous. From germline, CDR1 is MGHRA and CDR2 YSYEKL. V lost 1 base, J lost 0 bases, and 11 bases lay in between. The CDR3 runs to 16 residues. CDR3 DNA: TGCGCCAGCAGCCAAGGGGTCGCAGGTAGCACAGATACGCAGTATTTT. Residues: CASSQGVAGSTDTQYF.

The genes are TRBV5-5 and TRBJ1-1; D unclear. The CDR3 spans 15 residues. V lost 0 bases and J lost 1, with 10 bases in between. Per germline, CDR1 SGHKS and CDR2 YYEKEE (reference sequence). The CDR3 bases are TGTGCCAGCAGCTTGGGCCAGGCGGGGAACACTGAAGCTTTCTTT. Residues: CASSLGQAGNTEAFF.

The sample holds a few counts of this clonotype. CDR3 DNA: TGTGCCAGCAGTTCCGACAGGATTAAGGGTTCACCCCTCCACTTT. As protein: CASSSDRIKGSPLHF. This chain uses TRBV27 with TRBJ1-6; D possibly corresponds to TRBD1 (6 bases). With 4 bases removed from V and 9 bases from J, the gap between germline ends came to 16 bases. The CDR3 length is 15 residues. CDR1 and CDR2 (germline): MNHEY, SMNVEV (reference sequence).

This clonotype appeared a few times. The chain carries TRBV28 and TRBJ2-7; D ambiguous. The CDR3 consists of 16 residues. The ends were cut back, 5 bases at V and 2 bases at J, with 19 bases in the middle. The germline V gene has CDR1 MDHEN and CDR2 SYDVKM. This chain's CDR3 is CASSPFGRGATYEQYF. In DNA, the CDR3 is TGTGCCAGCAGTCCCTTCGGCCGTGGAGCCACCTACGAGCAGTACTTC.

Only a few counts were recorded for this clonotype. The V call is TRBV6-2 or TRBV6-3, the J call TRBJ1-5; 7 bases map to TRBD1. The germline V gene has CDR1 MNHEY and CDR2 SVGEGT. Trimming cost V 6 bases and J 4 bases; bases outside gene matches: 9. This CDR3 is built from 15 residues. The chain's CDR3 is CASRDSGQSNQPQHF. Written as DNA, the CDR3 is TGTGCCAGCAGGGACTCGGGACAGTCGAATCAGCCCCAGCATTTT.

This clonotype came up a few times. The chain joins TRBV28 to TRBJ1-5; D is possibly TRBD1 (5 bases). The CDR3 runs 14 residues. The ends were cut back, 9 bases at V and 3 bases at J, with 15 bases in the middle. The germline V gene has CDR1 MDHEN and CDR2 SYDVKM. This chain's CDR3 is CASHRDSTNQPQHF. The CDR3 DNA reads as TGTGCCAGTCACAGAGACAGTACCAATCAGCCCCAGCATTTT. The variable domain in full, with the rest retrieved from reference TRBV28 and TRBJ1-5, is DVKVTQSSRYLVKRTGEKVFLECVQDMDHENMFWYRQDPGLGLRLIYFSYDVKMKEKGDIPEGYSVSREKKERFSLILESASTNQTSMYLCASHRDSTNQPQHFGDGTRLSIL.

The J gene is TRBJ2-7, the V gene TRBV5-1; D ambiguous. Germline values: CDR1 SGHRS, CDR2 YFSETQ. The CDR3 contains 12 residues. The ends were cut back, 1 base at V and 2 bases at J, with 4 bases in the middle. CDR3 sequence reads: CASSLSTYEQYF. The CDR3 nucleotides are TGCGCCAGCAGCTTGTCTACCTACGAGCAGTACTTC.

The chain combines TRBV9 with TRBJ2-7; 9 bases are shared with TRBD2. Germline V gene sequence: CDR1 SGDLS, CDR2 YYNGEE. With V trimmed by 3 bases and J by 2 bases, 6 bases remained unmatched. This CDR3 comprises 15 residues. CDR3 amino acids: CASSAGTSKTYEQYF. Written as DNA, the CDR3 is TGTGCCAGCAGCGCCGGGACTAGCAAAACCTACGAGCAGTACTTC.

CDR3 sequence (DNA): TGTGCCAGCAGTTTGGAGCTTAGTGGCTACACCTTC. Amino acids: CASSLELSGYTF. This sequence joins TRBV12-3 or TRBV12-4 and TRBJ1-2; no clear D gene. This CDR3 is built from 12 residues. Trimming took 3 bases from V and 7 from J, leaving 9 bases between them.

This clonotype was counted only a few times. The chain recombines TRBV27 with TRBJ1-1, with D possibly TRBD1 on 6 matching bases. The germline V gene encodes CDR1 MNHEY and CDR2 SMNVEV (reference sequence). The CDR3 has 16 residues. V gave up 3 bases and J gave up 2 bases, with 16 bases separating them. The CDR3 nucleotides read TGTGCCAGCAGTTTTTGGGGGCTGGGACTTAACACTGAAGCTTTCTTT. Encoded protein: CASSFWGLGLNTEAFF.

In its sample, this clonotype was seen a few times. The gene calls are TRBV5-1 and TRBJ1-6; D remains unclear. Trimming removed 2 bases at V and 10 bases at J, with 16 bases between. This CDR3 is 15 amino acids long. Looked up from germline, CDR1 is SGHRS and CDR2 is YFSETQ. Here the CDR3 reads CASSFMTNGGSPLHF. The CDR3 coding sequence is TGCGCCAGCAGCTTTATGACAAATGGAGGGTCACCCCTCCACTTT.

The V and J genes are TRBV4-2 and TRBJ2-3, with a tentative D call TRBD2 (5 bases). The CDR3 covers 13 residues. Trimming shortened V by 0 bases and J by 6 bases, and 7 bases separated the two germline ends. The germline V gene has CDR1 LGHNA and CDR2 YNFKEQ. The CDR3 DNA is TGTGCCAGCAGCCAAGATCGAGGGGATACGCAGTATTTT. Protein sequence: CASSQDRGDTQYF.

This rearrangement joins TRBV18 to TRBJ2-7; D may match TRBD1 or TRBD2 (7 bases each). CDR1 KGHSH and CDR2 LQKENI come from the germline V gene. V lost 3 bases and J lost 3, with 15 bases in between. The CDR3 is 15 residues long. CDR3 nucleotide sequence: TGTGCCAGCTCACCTCGACAGGGAGGGGGCTACGAGCAGTACTTC. Translating gives CASSPRQGGGYEQYF.

By sample fraction, this clonotype is medium-sized. This chain joins TRBV10-2 and TRBJ2-2; perhaps TRBD1 as D (6 bases). V lost 7 bases to trimming and J lost 8 bases, with 14 bases between them. CDR1 and CDR2 from the germline V gene are WSHSY and SAAADI. The CDR3 consists of 13 residues. The CDR3 is CASKVGARGELFF. DNA for the CDR3: TGCGCCAGCAAGGTGGGGGCGCGTGGGGAGCTGTTTTTT.

This clonotype was observed a few times. The chain couples TRBV12-3 or TRBV12-4 to TRBJ1-2; D remains ambiguous. CDR3 length equals 16 residues. Trimming took 6 bases from V and 4 from J, leaving 21 bases between them. The CDR3 is CASRASGKSERYGYTF. Here the CDR3 DNA reads TGTGCCAGCAGAGCCTCCGGGAAGTCGGAGCGCTATGGCTACACCTTC.

The gene calls are TRBV18 and TRBJ1-5; 7 bases fit TRBD1. From germline, CDR1 is KGHSH and CDR2 LQKENI. J lost 3 bases, V lost 1 base, and 3 bases had no gene match. The CDR3 runs to 15 residues. The CDR3 here is CASSPQGQDNQPQHF. The CDR3 nucleotides read TGTGCCAGCTCACCACAAGGACAGGACAATCAGCCCCAGCATTTT.

V is TRBV30 and J is TRBJ1-1; D gene uncertain. Trimming pared 3 bases from V and 2 bases from J, leaving 13 bases between. Germline V gene lookup returns CDR1 GTSNPN and CDR2 SVGIG (reference sequence). The CDR3 runs 14 residues. The CDR3 DNA reads as TGTGCCTGGAGGCCCCAGATTCAAAACACTGAAGCTTTCTTT. Translated, it gives CAWRPQIQNTEAFF.

In this sample, this clonotype turned up a few times. This chain joins TRBV7-9 and TRBJ2-5, with D maybe TRBD1 (6 bases). CDR3 size: 12 residues. CDR1 and CDR2 (germline): SEHNR, FQNEAQ (reference sequence). V was pared by 5 bases and J by 5 bases, with 9 bases between. The CDR3 region has the DNA TGTGCCAGCAGCGGGACAAGTGAGACCCAGTACTTC. It codes for CASSGTSETQYF.

This clonotype has more than one count but fewer than ten. The V call is TRBV7-2, the J call TRBJ1-2; D not resolved. Germline CDR1 is SGHTA and CDR2 is FQGNSA. There are 15 residues in the CDR3. Trimming removed 1 base from V and 0 bases from J, with 9 bases in between. CDR3 coding DNA: TGTGCCAGCAGCTTAGTGGGAGGTACTAACTATGGCTACACCTTC. This translates into CASSLVGGTNYGYTF.

This clonotype occurred a few times. The chain combines TRBV3-1 with TRBJ2-5; 7 bases match TRBD1. Trimming took 0 bases from V and 4 from J; bases not matched to a gene: 5. Per germline, CDR1 LGHDT and CDR2 YNNKEL (reference sequence). The CDR3 contains 15 residues. The DNA of the CDR3 is TGTGCCAGCAGCCAAGATTACAGGGGTCGAGAGACCCAGTACTTC. It specifies CASSQDYRGRETQYF.

This clonotype was counted between two and nine times. This sequence joins TRBV30 and TRBJ2-7; 13 bases agree with TRBD2. The junction had 0 bases not matched to a gene; V was cut back by 1 base and J by 6 bases. Germline CDR1 reads GTSNPN; CDR2 reads SVGIG (reference sequence). The CDR3 sequence is 13 residues long. CDR3 coding DNA: TGTGCCTGGAGTGGACTAGCGGGAGGCGAGCAGTACTTC. Residues: CAWSGLAGGEQYF.